The 10 T cell receptor beta chains presented below share a single source sample, sequenced in a study of CD8 T cells in Susac syndrome. RNA in amounts of roughly 0.5 to 1 ug was reverse transcribed with random hexamers. TCRdb used MiXCR to reprocess the immunoSEQ multiplex PCR reads, holding one entry per CDR3 protein. The sample yields some 150,000 distinct CDR3 sequences, just under 95% seen once. The sequenced sample consisted of CD8+ T cells from PBMCs. These receptors were collected from a human donor with multiple sclerosis.

The rearrangement links TRBV27 to TRBJ2-5; 8 bases are a match to TRBD1. The CDR3 has 15 amino acids. Germline V gene sequence: CDR1 MNHEY, CDR2 SMNVEV (reference sequence). J gave up 5 bases and V 5 bases, and 10 bases lay outside the gene matches. This CDR3 reads CASSPVPYRGETQYF. The CDR3 DNA follows: TGTGCCAGCAGTCCAGTGCCGTACAGGGGGGAGACCCAGTACTTC.

DNA of the CDR3: TGTGCCAGCAGTGAATGGCGCCAGGGTGGTCAGGCTTTCTTT. Residues: CASSEWRQGGQAFF. The rearrangement links TRBV2 to TRBJ1-1, with TRBD1 as a possible D gene (5 bases). The CDR3 has 14 amino acids. V was cut by 2 bases and J by 11 bases, with 18 bases left in between. The V gene's germline CDR1 is SNHLY and CDR2 FYNNEI.

The chain joins TRBV4-1 to TRBJ2-1; no firm D call. Per germline, CDR1 MGHRA and CDR2 YSYEKL. Trimming left V 1 base short and J 0 bases short, with 7 bases between. There are 15 residues in the CDR3. CDR3 sequence reads: CASSQGGNSYNEQFF. In DNA, the CDR3 is TGCGCCAGCAGCCAAGGGGGAAACTCCTACAATGAGCAGTTCTTC.

The chain uses TRBV9 and TRBJ1-3; no firm D call. CDR3 length: 15 amino acids. Germline V gene lookup returns CDR1 SGDLS and CDR2 YYNGEE. Trimming pared 4 bases from V and 0 bases from J, leaving 11 bases between. In DNA, the CDR3 is TGTGCCAGCAGCCTAAGTGGGGTCTCTGGAAACACCATATATTTT. It yields the protein CASSLSGVSGNTIYF. Complete variable domain (other parts from reference TRBV9 and TRBJ1-3): DSGVTQTPKHLITATGQRVTLRCSPRSGDLSVYWYQQSLDQGLQFLIQYYNGEERAKGNILERFSAQQFPDLHSELNLSSLELGDSALYFCASSLSGVSGNTIYFGEGSWLTVV.

The chain is built from TRBV3-1 and TRBJ2-5; no firm D call. The CDR3 has 13 residues. Germline-derived CDR1 and CDR2 are LGHDT and YNNKEL (reference sequence). Trimming removed 0 bases at V and 4 bases at J, with 6 bases between. CDR3 loop: CASSQERRETQYF. The CDR3 nucleotides are TGTGCCAGCAGCCAAGAGCGGAGAGAGACCCAGTACTTC.

The CDR3 nucleotides are TGCAGCGTTGACCTCCAACAGGGCCCACTCTACGAGCAGTACTTC. It yields the protein CSVDLQQGPLYEQYF. The chain has TRBV29-1 and TRBJ2-7, with D possibly being TRBD1 (6 bases). The germline V gene has CDR1 SQVTM and CDR2 ANQGSEA. V was shortened by 3 bases and J by 3 bases, with 18 bases between the two germline ends. This CDR3 comprises 15 residues.

V is TRBV27 and J is TRBJ1-1; possible D gene TRBD1, 6 bases. Germline-derived CDR1 and CDR2 are MNHEY and SMNVEV (reference sequence). The CDR3 length is 15 residues. V was cut by 2 bases and J by 1 base, with 11 bases left in between. This chain's CDR3 is CASSLSPGANTEAFF. CDR3 sequence (DNA): TGTGCCAGCAGTTTAAGCCCAGGGGCGAACACTGAAGCTTTCTTT.

CDR3 sequence: CASSPPPQGQETQYF. For the CDR3, the DNA is TGTGCCAGCTCACCACCACCACAGGGTCAAGAGACCCAGTACTTC. The chain links TRBV18 to TRBJ2-5, with D maybe TRBD1 (6 bases). The germline gives CDR1 KGHSH, CDR2 LQKENI. The V end lost 0 bases, the J end lost 2 bases, and 10 bases lay between the germline ends. The CDR3 extends over 15 amino acids.

The chain uses TRBV2 and TRBJ1-2; tentative D call: TRBD1 (5 bases). Germline loops: CDR1 SNHLY, CDR2 FYNNEI. CDR3 length: 13 residues. Deletions cut 8 bases from V and 8 bases from J, with 18 bases between. Written as DNA, the CDR3 is TGTGCCAGCCACCCGGGGGGAAGTATAGGCTACACCTTC. This translates into CASHPGGSIGYTF. Filled out from reference TRBV2 and TRBJ1-2, the complete variable domain reads EPEVTQTPSHQVTQMGQEVILRCVPISNHLYFYWYRQILGQKVEFLVSFYNNEISEKSEIFDDQFSVERPDGSNFTLKIRSTKLEDSAMYFCASHPGGSIGYTFGSGTRLTVV.

J is TRBJ2-7 and V is TRBV4-1; D not certain. The CDR3 totals 16 residues. Germline CDR1 and CDR2: MGHRA and YSYEKL. The V and J ends lost 0 bases and 0 bases respectively, with 12 bases between them. The CDR3 here is CASSQDGEGVSYEQYF. CDR3 nucleotides: TGCGCCAGCAGCCAAGATGGGGAAGGTGTCTCCTACGAGCAGTACTTC.